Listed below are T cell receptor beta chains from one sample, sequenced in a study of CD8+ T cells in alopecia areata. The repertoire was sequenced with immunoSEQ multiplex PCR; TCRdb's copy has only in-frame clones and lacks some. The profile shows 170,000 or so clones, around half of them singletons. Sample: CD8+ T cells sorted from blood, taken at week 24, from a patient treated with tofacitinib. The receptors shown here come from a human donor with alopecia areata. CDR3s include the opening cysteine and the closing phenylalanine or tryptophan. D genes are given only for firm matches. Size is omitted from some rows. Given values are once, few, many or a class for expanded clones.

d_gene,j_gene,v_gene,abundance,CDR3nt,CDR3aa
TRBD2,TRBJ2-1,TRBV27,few,TGTGCCAGCAGTGCCCTCACTAGCGGGGGAACGAATGAGCAGTTCTTC,CASSALTSGGTNEQFF
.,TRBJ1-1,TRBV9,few,TGTGCCAGCAGCGTAGGTAGGGGGACTGAAGCTTTCTTT,CASSVGRGTEAFF
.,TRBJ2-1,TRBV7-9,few,TGTGCCAGCAGGGGCGGTGGAGGGTCCTACAATGAGCAGTTCTTC,CASRGGGGSYNEQFF
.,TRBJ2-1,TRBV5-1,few,TGCGCCAGCAGCTCCAACGACAGGTATAGAGCGGATGAGCAGTTCTTC,CASSSNDRYRADEQFF
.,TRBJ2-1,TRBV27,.,TGTGCCAGCAGTTTATCGAGAAGGGGACAAAATGAGCAGTTCTTC,CASSLSRRGQNEQFF
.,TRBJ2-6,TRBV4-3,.,TGCGCCAGCAGCCAAGATTTGCCACCCGGATTCTCTGGGGCCAACGTCCTGACTTTC,CASSQDLPPGFSGANVLTF
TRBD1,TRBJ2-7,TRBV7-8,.,TGTGCCAGCAGCTTAGGAGACAGGGCCGAGCAGTACTTC,CASSLGDRAEQYF
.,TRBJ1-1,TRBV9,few,TGTGCCAGCAGCCCGGGGGGATCGGGGACTGAAGCTTTCTTT,CASSPGGSGTEAFF
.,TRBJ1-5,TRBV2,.,TGTGCCAGCAGTTCGGGTCAGGGAGCAGGGAATCAGCCCCAGCATTTT,CASSSGQGAGNQPQHF
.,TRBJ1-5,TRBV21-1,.,TGTGCCAGCAGCAAGGAAACCCATCAGCCCCAGCATTTT,CASSKETHQPQHF
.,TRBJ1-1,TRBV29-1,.,TGCAGCGTTGGCCCACAGGGAAACACTGAAGCTTTCTTT,CSVGPQGNTEAFF
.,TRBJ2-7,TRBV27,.,TGTGCCAGCAGTGGGGGGTCGGTTTCCTACGAGCAGTACTTC,CASSGGSVSYEQYF